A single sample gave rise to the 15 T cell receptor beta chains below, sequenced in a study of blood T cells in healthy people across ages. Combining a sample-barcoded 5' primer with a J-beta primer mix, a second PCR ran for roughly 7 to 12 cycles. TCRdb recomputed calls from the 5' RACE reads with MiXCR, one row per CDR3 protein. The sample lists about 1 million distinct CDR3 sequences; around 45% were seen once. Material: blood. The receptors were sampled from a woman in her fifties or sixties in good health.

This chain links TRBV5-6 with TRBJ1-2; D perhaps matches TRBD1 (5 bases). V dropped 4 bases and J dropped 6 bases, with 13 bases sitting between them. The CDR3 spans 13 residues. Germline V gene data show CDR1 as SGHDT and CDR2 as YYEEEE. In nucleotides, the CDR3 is TGTGCCAGCAGCATTACCAGGGTAAATGGCTACACCTTC. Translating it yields CASSITRVNGYTF. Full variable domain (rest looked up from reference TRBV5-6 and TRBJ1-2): DAGVTQSPTHLIKTRGQQVTLRCSPKSGHDTVSWYQQALGQGPQFIFQYYEEEERQRGNFPDRFSGHQFPNYSSELNVNALLLGDSALYLCASSITRVNGYTFGSGTRLTVV.

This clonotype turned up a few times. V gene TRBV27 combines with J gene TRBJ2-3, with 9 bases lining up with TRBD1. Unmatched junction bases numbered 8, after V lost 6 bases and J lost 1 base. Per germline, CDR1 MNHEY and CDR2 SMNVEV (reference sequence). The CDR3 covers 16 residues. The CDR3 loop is CASRRGQGPRTDTQYF. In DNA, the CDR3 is TGTGCCAGCAGGCGTGGACAGGGGCCCCGCACAGATACGCAGTATTTT.

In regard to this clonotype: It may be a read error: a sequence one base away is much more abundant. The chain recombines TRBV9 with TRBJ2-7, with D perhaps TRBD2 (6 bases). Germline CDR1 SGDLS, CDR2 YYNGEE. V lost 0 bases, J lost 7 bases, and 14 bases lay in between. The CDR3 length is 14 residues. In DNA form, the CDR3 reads TGTGCCAGCAGCGTAGCGTACGGGGGAAATGAGCAGTACTTC. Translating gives CASSVAYGGNEQYF.

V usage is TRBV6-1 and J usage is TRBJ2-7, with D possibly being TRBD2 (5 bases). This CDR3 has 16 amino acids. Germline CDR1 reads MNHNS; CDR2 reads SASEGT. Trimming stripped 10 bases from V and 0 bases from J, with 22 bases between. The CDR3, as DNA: TGTGCCAACGAACCGGGTAATGAGCGGAACTCCTACGAGCAGTACTTC. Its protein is CANEPGNERNSYEQYF.

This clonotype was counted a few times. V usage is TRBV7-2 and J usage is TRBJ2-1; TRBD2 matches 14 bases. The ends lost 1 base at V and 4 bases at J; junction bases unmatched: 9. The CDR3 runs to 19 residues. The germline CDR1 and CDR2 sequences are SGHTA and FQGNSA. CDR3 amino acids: CASSLDTGLAGVVYNEQFF. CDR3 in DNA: TGTGCCAGCAGCTTAGATACGGGACTAGCGGGAGTAGTGTACAATGAGCAGTTCTTC. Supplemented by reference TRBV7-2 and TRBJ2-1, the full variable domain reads GAGVSQSPSNKVTEKGKDVELRCDPISGHTALYWYRQSLGQGLEFLIYFQGNSAPDKSGLPSDRFSAERTGGSVSTLTIQRTQQEDSAVYLCASSLDTGLAGVVYNEQFFGPGTRLTVL.

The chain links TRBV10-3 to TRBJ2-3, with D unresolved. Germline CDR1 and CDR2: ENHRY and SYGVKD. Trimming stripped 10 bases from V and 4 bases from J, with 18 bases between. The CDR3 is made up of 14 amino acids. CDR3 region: CATKPLSSADTQYF. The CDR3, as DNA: TGTGCCACCAAACCCCTTTCGAGTGCAGATACGCAGTATTTT.

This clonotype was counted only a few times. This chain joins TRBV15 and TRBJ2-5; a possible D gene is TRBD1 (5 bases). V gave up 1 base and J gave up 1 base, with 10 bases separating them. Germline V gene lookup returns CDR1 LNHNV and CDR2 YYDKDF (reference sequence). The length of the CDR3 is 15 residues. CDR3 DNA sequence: TGTGCCACCAGCAGAGCAGGGTTAGGCCAAGAGACCCAGTACTTC. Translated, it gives CATSRAGLGQETQYF.

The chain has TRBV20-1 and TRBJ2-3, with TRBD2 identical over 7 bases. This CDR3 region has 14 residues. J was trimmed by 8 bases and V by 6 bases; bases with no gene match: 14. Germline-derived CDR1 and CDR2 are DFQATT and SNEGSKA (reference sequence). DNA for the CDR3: TGCAGTGCCCTTTTGCCAGCGGGACTTCCTACGCAGTATTTT. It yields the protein CSALLPAGLPTQYF.

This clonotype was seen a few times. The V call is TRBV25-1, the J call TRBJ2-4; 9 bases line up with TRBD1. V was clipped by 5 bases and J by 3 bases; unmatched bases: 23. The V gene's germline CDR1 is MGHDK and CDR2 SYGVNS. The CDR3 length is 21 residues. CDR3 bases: TGTGCCAGCAGTCGCGACGGGGACAGGGATCCGGGGTCGCTCGGCAAAAACATTCAGTACTTC. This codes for CASSRDGDRDPGSLGKNIQYF.

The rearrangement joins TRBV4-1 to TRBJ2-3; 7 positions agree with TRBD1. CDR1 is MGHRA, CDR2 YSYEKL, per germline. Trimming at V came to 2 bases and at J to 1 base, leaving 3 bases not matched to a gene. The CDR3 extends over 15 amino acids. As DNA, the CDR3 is TGCGCCAGCAGCCAAACTCAGGGGGGCACAGATACGCAGTATTTT. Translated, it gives CASSQTQGGTDTQYF.

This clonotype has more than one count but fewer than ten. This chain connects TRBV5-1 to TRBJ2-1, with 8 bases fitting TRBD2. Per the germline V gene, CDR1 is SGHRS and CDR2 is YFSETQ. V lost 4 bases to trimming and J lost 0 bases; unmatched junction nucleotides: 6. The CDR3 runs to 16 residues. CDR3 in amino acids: CASSPSGGASYNEQFF. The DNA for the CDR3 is TGCGCCAGCAGCCCCTCGGGGGGGGCCTCCTACAATGAGCAGTTCTTC.

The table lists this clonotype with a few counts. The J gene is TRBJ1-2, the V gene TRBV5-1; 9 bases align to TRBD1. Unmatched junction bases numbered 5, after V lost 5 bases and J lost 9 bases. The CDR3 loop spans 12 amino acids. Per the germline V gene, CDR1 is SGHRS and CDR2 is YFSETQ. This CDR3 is CASRGDRGSYTF. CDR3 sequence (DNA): TGCGCCAGCAGGGGCGACAGGGGGAGCTACACCTTC.

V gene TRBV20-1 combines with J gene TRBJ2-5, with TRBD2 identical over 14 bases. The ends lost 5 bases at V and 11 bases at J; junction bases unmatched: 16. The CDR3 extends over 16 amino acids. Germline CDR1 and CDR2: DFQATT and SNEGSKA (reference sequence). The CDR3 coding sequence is TGCAGTGCTGGGGTGACTAGCGGGAGGGCCGAAAATGAGCAGTACTTC. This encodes CSAGVTSGRAENEQYF.

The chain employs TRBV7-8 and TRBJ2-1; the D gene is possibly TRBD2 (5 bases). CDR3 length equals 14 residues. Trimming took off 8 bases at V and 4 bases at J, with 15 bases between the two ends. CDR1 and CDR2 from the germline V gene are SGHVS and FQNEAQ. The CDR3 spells CASGERQRYNEQFF. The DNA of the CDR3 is TGTGCCAGCGGGGAGCGGCAGAGATACAATGAGCAGTTCTTC.

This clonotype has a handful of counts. In nucleotides, the CDR3 is TGCAGTGCTAGTATCAGGCCAGCTAACTATGGCTACACCTTC. It codes for CSASIRPANYGYTF. This sequence joins TRBV20-1 and TRBJ1-2; D gene ambiguous. Trimming left V 3 bases short and J 0 bases short, with 11 bases between. This CDR3 spans 14 amino acids. In germline, CDR1 is DFQATT, CDR2 SNEGSKA (reference sequence).